This T cell receptor (beta chain) was sequenced during a study of T cell responses to AZD1222 COVID-19 vaccine. As to this clone: The antigen is not known.

Study findings and constraints: Among spike-specific TCRs, nearly half reportedly target unmutated variant regions. Among the donors, most were white British and more were female, and clonal diversity was possibly underestimated. Increased Spike-specific TCR breadth and depth were observed after two AZD1222 doses.

This CDR3 has 18 residues. V was clipped by 3 bases and J by 5 bases; unmatched bases: 12. Germline V gene sequence: CDR1 LGHNA, CDR2 YSLEER. Method: immunoSEQ multiplex PCR; TCRdb's copy keeps in-frame clones and lacks some. The profile shows about 140,000 clones, less than 95% of them singletons. V usage is TRBV4-3 and J usage is TRBJ2-2, with 10 bases fitting TRBD1. This clonotype originated in an adult in good health. Sequencing used peripheral blood, obtained on day 0 of AZD1222 vaccination. CDR3 in amino acids: CASSQDPTPGQGTGELFF. The CDR3 DNA reads as TGCGCCAGCAGCCAGGACCCAACACCGGGACAGGGGACCGGGGAGCTGTTTTTT.